This T cell receptor beta chain was captured in a study of blood T cell repertoires in COVID-19. The Seattle patients, enrolled during active infection, were followed longitudinally. Germline V gene sequence: CDR1 SEHNR, CDR2 FQNEAQ (reference sequence). The CDR3 covers 18 residues. Germline trimming cut 5 bases from V and 1 base from J; bases unmatched to any gene: 14. TCRdb's copy holds only in-frame clones and misses some; the assay was immunoSEQ multiplex PCR. The table lists 200,000 to 250,000 clones, about 90% of them singletons. This sequence joins TRBV7-9 and TRBJ1-3, with 7 bases identical to TRBD1. The clonotype was recovered from a man younger than 40 with COVID-19, enrolled during active disease. Material for sequencing was peripheral blood. DNA of the CDR3: TGTGCCAGCAGCCAGGGACAGTACAACAGCCCGTCTGGAAACACCATATATTTT. It specifies CASSQGQYNSPSGNTIYF.